This T cell receptor beta chain was captured by sequencing in a study of early T cells in non-severe SARS-CoV-2 infection. Attachment of unique molecular identifiers was made to individual cDNA molecules. A single record per CDR3 protein comes from TCRdb applying MiXCR to the 5' RACE reads. The table shows around 52,000 distinct CDR3 sequences, with around 12% occurring only once. Study conclusions and caveats: VDJdb matching favored anti-spike CD8 responses, missing private and CD4 specificities.

In its sample, this clonotype was seen a few times. No antigen is known for it. V lost 2 bases to trimming and J lost 10 bases, with 17 bases between them. From germline, CDR1 is MNHNS and CDR2 SASEGT. CDR3 length equals 14 residues. This TCR was sampled from an adult who was a healthcare worker with PCR-confirmed SARS-CoV-2 infection or an uninfected control (not recorded which). Source material: whole blood. The chain has TRBV6-1 and TRBJ1-1; D gene uncertain. CDR3 sequence reads: CASSERSGGIGAFF. In DNA, the CDR3 is TGTGCCAGCAGTGAAAGGTCGGGTGGGATCGGAGCTTTCTTT.